This paragraph covers one T cell receptor beta chain sequence. This clonotype turned up a few times. What this receptor recognizes is not known. Per-nucleotide qualities are absent, and no much larger clonotype sits a single base away. Sample treatment or condition, as interpreted from the label and publication: in vitro stimulation with specific CMV peptide epitopes to enrich CMV-specific T cells. The data originate from a study of T cell repertoires in cytomegalovirus infection (dated by TCRdb to between 2018 and 2020). Background on the whole study: Peptide stimulations targeted recently identified HLA-C-restricted CMV epitopes, whose presentation resists viral immunomodulation, together with well-studied HLA-B-restricted epitopes. The HLA type of each donor mattered for the analysis, because public TCR beta signatures pointed to carriage of CMV infection along with the matching HLA type.

For CDR1 and CDR2, the germline V gene lists SGHAT and FQNNGV. Trimming takes 1 base from V and 4 bases from J, and the germline ends sit 11 bases apart. The CDR3, from cysteine to phenylalanine, totals 15 residues. The DNA shown is the 45-base CDR3, in frame from base 1. Sequencing was carried out with an Illumina HiSeq 1500. TCRdb applied fastp at Q25 and MiXCR to the public reads, then kept only in-frame beta chains. Identical CDR3 protein sequences are pooled into one entry, listed with their most common genes and DNA. For this sample there are about 770,000 distinct CDR3 sequences; 25% to 35% appear just once. Around 13% of the sample rests with the top ten. The research as a whole found: The ex vivo response was dominated by HLA-C-restricted CMV-specific TCR beta clonotypes, which also provided the single most frequent clonotype in two of eight donors. In both this cohort and an independent approximately 350-donor cohort, the cumulative frequency of public TCR beta family members distinguished carriers of CMV infection plus the relevant HLA type.

In this chain, TRBV11-2 is recombined with TRBJ2-4, and the D gene may be TRBD1, 6 bases matching. This receptor was taken from a human donor in good health (CMV status not recorded). Some clones in this sample may be carry-over from other donors' samples. This material consisted of cultured CD8+ T cells from PBMCs, taken from culture after CMV antigen stimulation. CDR3 region: CASSLARQGKNIQYF. The DNA reads TGTGCCAGCAGCTTAGCTAGGCAGGGGAAAAACATTCAGTACTTC.